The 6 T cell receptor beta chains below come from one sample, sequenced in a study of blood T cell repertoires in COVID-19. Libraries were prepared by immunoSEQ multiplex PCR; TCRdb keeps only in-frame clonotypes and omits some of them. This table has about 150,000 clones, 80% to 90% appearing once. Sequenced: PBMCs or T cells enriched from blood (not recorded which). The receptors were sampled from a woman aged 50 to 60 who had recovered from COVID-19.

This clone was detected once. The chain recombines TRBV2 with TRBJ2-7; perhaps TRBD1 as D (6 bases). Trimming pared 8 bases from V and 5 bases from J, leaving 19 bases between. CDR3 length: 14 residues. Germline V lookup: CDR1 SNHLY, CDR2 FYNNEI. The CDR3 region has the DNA TGTGCCAGCGGACGACAGGACCCCACCAACGAGCAGTACTTC. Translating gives CASGRQDPTNEQYF.

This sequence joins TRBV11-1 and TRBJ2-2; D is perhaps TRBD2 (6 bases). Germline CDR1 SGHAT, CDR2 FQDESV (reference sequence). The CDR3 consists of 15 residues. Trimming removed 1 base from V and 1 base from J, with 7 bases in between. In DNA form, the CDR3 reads TGTGCCAGCAGCTTAGATAGCGGGAACACCGGGGAGCTGTTTTTT. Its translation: CASSLDSGNTGELFF.

The CDR3 reads CASSLGSSNQPQHF. In DNA form, the CDR3 reads TGTGCCAGCAGCCTCGGTAGTAGCAATCAGCCCCAGCATTTT. The chain carries TRBV2 and TRBJ1-5, with no clear D. Germline V gene data show CDR1 as SNHLY and CDR2 as FYNNEI. The CDR3 contains 14 residues. V lost 6 bases and J 0 bases, leaving 9 bases between the germline ends.

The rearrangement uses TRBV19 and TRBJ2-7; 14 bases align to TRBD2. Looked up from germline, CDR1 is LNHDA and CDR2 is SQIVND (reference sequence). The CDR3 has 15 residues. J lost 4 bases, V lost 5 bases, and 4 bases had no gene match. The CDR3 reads CASSVGLAGVYEQYF. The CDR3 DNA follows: TGTGCCAGTAGTGTGGGACTAGCGGGAGTATACGAGCAGTACTTC.

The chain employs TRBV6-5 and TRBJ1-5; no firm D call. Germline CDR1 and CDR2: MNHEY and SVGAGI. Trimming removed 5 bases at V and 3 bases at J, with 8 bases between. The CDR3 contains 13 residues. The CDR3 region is CASSRTINQPQHF. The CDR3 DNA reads TGTGCCAGCAGTCGTACTATCAATCAGCCCCAGCATTTT.

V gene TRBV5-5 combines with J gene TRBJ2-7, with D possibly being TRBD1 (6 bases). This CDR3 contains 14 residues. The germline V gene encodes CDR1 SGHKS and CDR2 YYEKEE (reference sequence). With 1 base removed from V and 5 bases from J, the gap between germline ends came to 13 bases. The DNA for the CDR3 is TGTGCCAGCAGCTTGCGGGCAGGGGACCACGAGCAGTACTTC. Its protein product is CASSLRAGDHEQYF.